The 23 T cell receptor beta chains below come from one sample, sequenced in a study of Graves' ophthalmopathy and Graves' hyperthyroidism. Amplifying from RNA transcripts, the study obtained TCR beta CDR3 regions. HTBI-primed RT-PCR formed the first round, and a multiplex PCR formed the second. MiXCR, applied by TCRdb to the multiplex PCR reads, yields one record per CDR3 protein. The data show about 40,000 distinct CDR3 sequences, more than 45% seen once. The sample was peripheral blood. The source is an adult man with Graves' ophthalmopathy.

The chain couples TRBV2 to TRBJ1-5, with TRBD1 as a possible D gene (5 bases). CDR3 length: 15 residues. V dropped 2 bases and J dropped 14 bases, with 22 bases sitting between them. Germline V lookup: CDR1 SNHLY, CDR2 FYNNEI. The CDR3 loop reads CASSEWGGQAGYEHF. The CDR3 DNA reads TGTGCCAGCAGTGAATGGGGCGGGCAGGCAGGCTACGAGCATTTT.

About this clonotype: One base away lies a much larger clone, so this may be a sequencing read error. As DNA, the CDR3 is TGCGCCAGCAGCCAAGTGGCGGAAACCACTGAAGCTTTCTTT. Translation gives CASSQVAETTEAFF. This sequence joins TRBV4-1 and TRBJ1-1; D is unclear. CDR3 length: 14 residues. Germline CDR1 is MGHRA and CDR2 is YSYEKL. Trimming removed 1 base from V and 4 bases from J, with 10 bases in between.

The chain carries TRBV15 and TRBJ2-3, with 7 bases identical to TRBD2. This CDR3 spans 16 amino acids. Germline CDR1 LNHNV, CDR2 YYDKDF (reference sequence). Trimming at V came to 3 bases and at J to 0 bases, leaving 6 bases not matched to a gene. The CDR3 sequence: CATSSQAGPSTDTQYF. DNA for the CDR3: TGTGCCACCAGCAGCCAAGCGGGACCTAGCACAGATACGCAGTATTTT.

This clonotype was detected many times. The CDR3 loop is CASGQDRGRETQYF. In nucleotides, the CDR3 is TGTGCCAGCGGCCAGGACAGGGGGCGAGAGACCCAGTACTTC. The V gene is TRBV2, the J gene TRBJ2-5; 11 bases align to TRBD1. The J segment lost 4 bases and the V segment lost 8 bases, leaving 6 bases of the junction unmatched. There are 14 residues in the CDR3. Germline V gene sequence: CDR1 SNHLY, CDR2 FYNNEI.

This clonotype was recorded at least ten times. The CDR3 sequence: CASRPGYNEQFF. The CDR3 coding sequence is TGTGCCAGCAGGCCGGGCTACAATGAGCAGTTCTTC. The chain combines TRBV12-3 or TRBV12-4 with TRBJ2-1; D unresolved. V dropped 6 bases and J dropped 3 bases, with 6 bases sitting between them. CDR3 length equals 12 residues.

To note about this clonotype: The junction differs from germline at one of its ends, possibly a read error. The gene calls are TRBV7-2 and TRBJ1-2; 8 bases agree with TRBD1. CDR1 and CDR2 (germline): SGHTA, FQGNSA. The CDR3 is 15 residues long. CDR3 protein: CASSQVGTGNYDYTF. CDR3 bases: TGTGCCAGCAGCCAAGTCGGGACAGGAAACTATGACTACACCTTC.

This clonotype was observed many times. The genes are TRBV7-9 and TRBJ1-1, with no clear D. The CDR3 loop spans 11 amino acids. Trimming took 4 bases from V and 4 from J, leaving 4 bases between them. Germline V CDR1 and CDR2: SEHNR, FQNEAQ (reference sequence). CDR3 nucleotides: TGTGCCAGCAGCTCCCGCACTGAAGCTTTCTTT. Protein: CASSSRTEAFF.

V gene TRBV29-1 combines with J gene TRBJ1-5; possibly TRBD1 for D (5 bases). The germline V gene has CDR1 SQVTM and CDR2 ANQGSEA. The CDR3 has 20 amino acids. The V gene lost 6 bases and the J gene lost 3 bases, with 33 bases spanning the gap. The CDR3 protein is CSVDTTGTSGTQYNNQPQHF. CDR3 nucleotide sequence: TGCAGCGTCGATACGACCGGGACTAGCGGGACCCAATATAACAATCAGCCCCAGCATTTT. The full variable domain, completed using reference TRBV29-1 and TRBJ1-5, is SAVISQKPSRDICQRGTSLTIQCQVDSQVTMMFWYRQQPGQSLTLIATANQGSEATYESGFVIDKFPISRPNLTFSTLTVSNMSPEDSSIYLCSVDTTGTSGTQYNNQPQHFGDGTRLSIL.

This clonotype has ten or more counts. The J gene is TRBJ2-7, the V gene TRBV12-3 or TRBV12-4; a possible D gene is TRBD1 (5 bases). The CDR3 loop spans 14 amino acids. V shed 2 bases and J shed 3 bases, with 11 bases lying between them. The CDR3 DNA is TGTGCCAGCAGTTTACAGGGATACGGCTACGAGCAGTACTTC. As protein: CASSLQGYGYEQYF.

This chain joins TRBV7-6 and TRBJ2-5, with D perhaps matching TRBD1 (6 bases). V shed 0 bases and J shed 5 bases, with 10 bases lying between them. This CDR3 region has 14 residues. CDR1 is SGHVS, CDR2 FNYEAQ, per germline. DNA of the CDR3: TGTGCCAGCAGCTTAGCGGAACAGGGCGAGACCCAGTACTTC. Its protein is CASSLAEQGETQYF.

The chain employs TRBV20-1 and TRBJ1-2; tentatively, D is TRBD1 (5 bases). Germline V gene lookup returns CDR1 DFQATT and CDR2 SNEGSKA (reference sequence). V was pared by 5 bases and J by 3 bases, with 10 bases between. The CDR3 extends over 12 amino acids. CDR3 sequence reads: CSASGNHYGYTF. The CDR3 region has the DNA TGCAGTGCTTCAGGGAACCACTATGGCTACACCTTC.

With regard to this clonotype: A much larger clone lies a single base off, so this may be a read error. The chain links TRBV7-2 to TRBJ2-1, with 10 bases that match TRBD2. Germline V CDR1 and CDR2: SGHTA, FQGNSA. V gave up 6 bases and J gave up 9 bases; unmatched junction bases: 14. The CDR3 length is 16 residues. CDR3 sequence (DNA): TGTACCAGCAGTTACTCCGGACTAGCGGAAGTCCGTGAGCAGTTCTTC. Amino acid sequence: CTSSYSGLAEVREQFF.

This clonotype has at least ten counts. V usage is TRBV6-5 and J usage is TRBJ1-4; 8 positions agree with TRBD1. The CDR3 extends over 16 amino acids. Losses at the gene ends were 5 bases for V and 7 bases for J; bases not matched to a gene: 12. Germline CDR1 and CDR2: MNHEY and SVGAGI. The CDR3 region is CASSRAGQGFSEKLFF. CDR3 sequence (DNA): TGTGCCAGCAGTAGGGCCGGACAGGGCTTTAGTGAAAAACTGTTTTTT.

Comments on this clonotype: This could be a read error, since a much larger clone is one nucleotide away. V usage is TRBV20-1 and J usage is TRBJ2-5; D is ambiguous. This CDR3 comprises 17 residues. V lost 3 bases and J 1 base, leaving 21 bases between the germline ends. Germline CDR1 and CDR2: DFQATT and SNEGSKA (reference sequence). The CDR3 reads CSASFGFLASGQETQYF. CDR3 nucleotides: TGCAGTGCTAGTTTTGGGTTCTTGGCGAGTGGCCAAGAGACCCAGTACTTC.

The rearrangement links TRBV7-3 to TRBJ2-1; D call uncertain. This CDR3 is built from 15 residues. Germline values: CDR1 SGHTA, CDR2 FQGTGA. Trimming took off 5 bases at V and 2 bases at J, with 13 bases between the two ends. In DNA form, the CDR3 reads TGTGCCAGCAGCCAAGGTCCCCTCACCTACAATGAGCAGTTCTTC. Residues: CASSQGPLTYNEQFF.

This clonotype is termed medium-sized. The DNA for the CDR3 is TGCAGCACCAAAGGGAGGGTCCGCACAGATACGCAGTATTTT. Translation gives CSTKGRVRTDTQYF. This chain joins TRBV29-1 and TRBJ2-3; 7 bases line up with TRBD2. Germline-derived CDR1 and CDR2 are SQVTM and ANQGSEA. This CDR3 contains 14 residues. J gave up 1 base and V 8 bases, and 9 bases lay outside the gene matches.

This clonotype was seen ten or more times. The chain joins TRBV5-1 to TRBJ2-2; D is possibly TRBD2 (5 bases). The length of the CDR3 is 15 residues. Germline-derived CDR1 and CDR2 are SGHRS and YFSETQ. Trimming stripped 2 bases from V and 5 bases from J, with 13 bases between. CDR3 protein: CASSFGSQKTGELFF. DNA of the CDR3: TGCGCCAGCAGCTTTGGGAGTCAGAAAACCGGGGAGCTGTTTTTT.

Many counts were recorded for this clonotype. The chain links TRBV19 to TRBJ1-1, with TRBD1 matching over 8 bases. The CDR3 has 15 amino acids. V shed 5 bases, J shed 0 bases, and the junction held 5 bases outside the gene matches. Germline CDR1 is LNHDA and CDR2 is SQIVND (reference sequence). The CDR3 loop is CASSPGGRVNTEAFF. The CDR3 nucleotides read TGTGCCAGTAGTCCAGGGGGCAGAGTGAACACTGAAGCTTTCTTT.

This clonotype was seen ten or more times. The chain combines TRBV5-1 with TRBJ2-1; tentatively, D is TRBD2 (6 bases). The germline gives CDR1 SGHRS, CDR2 YFSETQ. V lost 0 bases to trimming and J lost 1 base, with 8 bases between them. This CDR3 is built from 15 residues. Written as DNA, the CDR3 is TGCGCCAGCAGCTTGGGGGGGGAGTCCTACAATGAGCAGTTCTTC. Protein product: CASSLGGESYNEQFF.

In this sample, this clonotype is medium-sized. V and J are TRBV28 and TRBJ2-3; TRBD1 or TRBD2 may be the D gene (5 bases each). V dropped 2 bases and J dropped 5 bases, with 11 bases sitting between them. Looked up from germline, CDR1 is MDHEN and CDR2 is SYDVKM. The CDR3 runs 14 residues. The CDR3 nucleotides read TGTGCCAGCAGTTTACTCGGGGCCAGAGATACGCAGTATTTT. The encoded protein is CASSLLGARDTQYF.

By sample share, this clonotype is medium-sized. The chain carries TRBV2 and TRBJ1-6; a possible D gene is TRBD1 (5 bases). V was trimmed by 5 bases and J by 10 bases, leaving 18 bases between them. This CDR3 comprises 15 residues. Germline CDR1 SNHLY, CDR2 FYNNEI. CDR3 sequence reads: CASSIGDSPGSPLHF. The CDR3 DNA reads as TGTGCCAGCAGTATCGGAGACAGTCCTGGATCACCCCTCCACTTT.

This clonotype was detected ten times or more. The V and J genes are TRBV7-8 and TRBJ2-7; D perhaps matches TRBD1 (5 bases). The CDR3 spans 14 residues. V was pared by 1 base and J by 0 bases, with 7 bases between. Germline V gives CDR1 SGHVS, CDR2 FQNEAQ. The CDR3 DNA sequence: TGTGCCAGCAGCTTAGTCGACAGCTCCTACGAGCAGTACTTC. Protein sequence: CASSLVDSSYEQYF. Based on the CDR3 plus reference TRBV7-8 and TRBJ2-7, the full variable domain is GAGVSQSPRYKVAKRGQDVALRCDPISGHVSLFWYQQALGQGPEFLTYFQNEAQLDKSGLPSDRFFAERPEGSVSTLKIQRTQQEDSAVYLCASSLVDSSYEQYFGPGTRLTVT.

The genes are TRBV24-1 and TRBJ2-3, with D perhaps matching TRBD2 (5 bases). Germline V gene lookup returns CDR1 KGHDR and CDR2 SFDVKD. The CDR3 covers 17 residues. Trimming stripped 4 bases from V and 2 bases from J, with 18 bases between. In nucleotides, the CDR3 is TGTGCCACCAGTGACCCATCCTCAACGGAGGACACAGATACGCAGTATTTT. Translation: CATSDPSSTEDTDTQYF.